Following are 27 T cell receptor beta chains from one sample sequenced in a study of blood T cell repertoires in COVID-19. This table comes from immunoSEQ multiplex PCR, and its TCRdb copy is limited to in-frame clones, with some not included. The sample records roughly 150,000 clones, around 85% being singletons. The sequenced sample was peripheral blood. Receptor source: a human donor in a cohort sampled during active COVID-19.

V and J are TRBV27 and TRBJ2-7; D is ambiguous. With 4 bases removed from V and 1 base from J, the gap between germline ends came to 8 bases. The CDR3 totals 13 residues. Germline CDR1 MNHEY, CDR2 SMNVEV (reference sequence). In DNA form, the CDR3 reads TGTGCCAGCAGTTCCCCTCCTTCCTACGAGCAGTACTTC. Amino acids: CASSSPPSYEQYF.

The CDR3 region is CASSRGQISYEQYF. CDR3 sequence (DNA): TGTGCCAGCAGCAGAGGACAGATATCCTACGAGCAGTACTTC. The chain has TRBV11-2 and TRBJ2-7, with TRBD1 as a possible D gene (6 bases). The V and J ends lost 5 bases and 1 base respectively, with 12 bases between them. The CDR3 runs 14 residues. In germline, CDR1 is SGHAT, CDR2 FQNNGV.

CDR3 in amino acids: CASEALGAGGNTIYF. The CDR3 DNA reads as TGTGCCAGCGAAGCTCTGGGGGCAGGTGGAAACACCATATATTTT. This rearrangement joins TRBV7-6 to TRBJ1-3; D is perhaps TRBD1 (6 bases). V was trimmed by 8 bases and J by 3 bases, leaving 17 bases between them. In germline, CDR1 is SGHVS, CDR2 FNYEAQ. This CDR3 has 15 amino acids.

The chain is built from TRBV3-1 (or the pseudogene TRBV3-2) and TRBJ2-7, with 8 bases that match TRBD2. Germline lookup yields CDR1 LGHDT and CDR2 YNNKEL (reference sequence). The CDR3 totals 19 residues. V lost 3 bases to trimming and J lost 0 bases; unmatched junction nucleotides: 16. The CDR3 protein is CASSHVKGGLAGPSYEQYF. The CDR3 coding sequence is TGTGCCAGCAGCCATGTAAAAGGTGGGCTAGCGGGCCCCTCCTACGAGCAGTACTTC.

CDR3 sequence: CASSQDEVGGISDTQYF. The DNA for the CDR3 is TGTGCCAGCAGCCAAGACGAAGTGGGCGGGATTTCAGATACGCAGTATTTT. The chain combines TRBV3-1 (or the pseudogene TRBV3-2) with TRBJ2-3, with TRBD2 as a possible D gene (6 bases). The V gene's germline CDR1 is LGHDT and CDR2 YNNKEL (reference sequence). V lost 0 bases and J 4 bases, leaving 17 bases between the germline ends. The CDR3 length is 17 residues.

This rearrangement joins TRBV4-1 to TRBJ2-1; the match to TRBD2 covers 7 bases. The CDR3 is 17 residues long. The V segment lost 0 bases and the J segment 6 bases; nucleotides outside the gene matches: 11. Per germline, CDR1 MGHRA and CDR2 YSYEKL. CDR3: CASSQDLTGTNLNEQFF. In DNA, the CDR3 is TGCGCCAGCAGCCAAGATCTTACCGGGACTAACCTCAATGAGCAGTTCTTC.

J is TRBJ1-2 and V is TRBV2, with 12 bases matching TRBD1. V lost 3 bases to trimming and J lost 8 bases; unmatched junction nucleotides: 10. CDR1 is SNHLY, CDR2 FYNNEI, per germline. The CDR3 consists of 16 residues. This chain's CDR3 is CASSDGDRGRVGGYTF. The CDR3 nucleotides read TGTGCCAGCAGTGATGGGGACAGGGGGCGCGTTGGCGGCTACACCTTC.

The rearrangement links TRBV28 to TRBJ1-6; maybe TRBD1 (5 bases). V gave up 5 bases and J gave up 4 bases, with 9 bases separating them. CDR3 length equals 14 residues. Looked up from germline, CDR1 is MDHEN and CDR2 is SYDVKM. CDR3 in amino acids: CASSDSLYNSPLHF. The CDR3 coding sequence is TGTGCCAGCAGTGACAGTTTATATAATTCACCCCTCCACTTT. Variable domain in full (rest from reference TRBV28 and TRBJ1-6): DVKVTQSSRYLVKRTGEKVFLECVQDMDHENMFWYRQDPGLGLRLIYFSYDVKMKEKGDIPEGYSVSREKKERFSLILESASTNQTSMYLCASSDSLYNSPLHFGNGTRLTVT.

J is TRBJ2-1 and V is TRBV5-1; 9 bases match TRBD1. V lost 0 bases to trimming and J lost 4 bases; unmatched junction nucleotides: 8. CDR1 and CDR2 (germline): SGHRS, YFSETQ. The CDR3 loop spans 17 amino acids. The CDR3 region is CASSLASGTGSYNEQFF. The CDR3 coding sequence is TGCGCCAGCAGCTTGGCCTCCGGGACAGGGTCTTACAATGAGCAGTTCTTC.

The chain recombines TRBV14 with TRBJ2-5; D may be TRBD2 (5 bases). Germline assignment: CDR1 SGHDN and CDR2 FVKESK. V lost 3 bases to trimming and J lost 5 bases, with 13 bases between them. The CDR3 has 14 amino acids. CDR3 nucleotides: TGTGCCAGCAGCCATCCGGGGATCCGGGAGACCCAGTACTTC. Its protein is CASSHPGIRETQYF.

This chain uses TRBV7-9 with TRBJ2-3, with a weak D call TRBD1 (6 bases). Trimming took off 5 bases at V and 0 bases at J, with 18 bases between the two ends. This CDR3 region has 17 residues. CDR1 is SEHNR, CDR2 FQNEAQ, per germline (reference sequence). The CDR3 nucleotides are TGTGCCAGCAGCGGCGCAGCGCAGGGGATTAGCACAGATACGCAGTATTTT. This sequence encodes CASSGAAQGISTDTQYF.

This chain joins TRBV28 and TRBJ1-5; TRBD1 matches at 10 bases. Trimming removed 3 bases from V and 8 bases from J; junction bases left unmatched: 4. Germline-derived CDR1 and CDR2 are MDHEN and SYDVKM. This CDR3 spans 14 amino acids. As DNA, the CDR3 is TGTGCCAGCAGTTTGACAGGGGGCAGGGAGCCCCAGCATTTT. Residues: CASSLTGGREPQHF.

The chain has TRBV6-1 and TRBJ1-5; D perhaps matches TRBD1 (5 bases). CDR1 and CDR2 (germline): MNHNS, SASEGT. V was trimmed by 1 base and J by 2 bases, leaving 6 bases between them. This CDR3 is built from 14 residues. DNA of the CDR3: TGTGCCAGCAGTGAAGTACAGGGCAATCAGCCCCAGCATTTT. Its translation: CASSEVQGNQPQHF.

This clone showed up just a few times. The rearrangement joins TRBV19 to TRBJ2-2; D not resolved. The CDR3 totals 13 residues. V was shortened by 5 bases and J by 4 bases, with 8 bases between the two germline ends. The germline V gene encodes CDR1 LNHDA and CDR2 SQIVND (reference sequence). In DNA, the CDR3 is TGTGCCAGTAGTTACTTATTCACCGGGGAGCTGTTTTTT. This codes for CASSYLFTGELFF.

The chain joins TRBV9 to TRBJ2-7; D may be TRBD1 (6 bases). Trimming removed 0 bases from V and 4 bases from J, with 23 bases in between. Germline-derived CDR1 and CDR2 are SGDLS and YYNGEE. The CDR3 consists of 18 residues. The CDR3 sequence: CASSVGVYGDAQGYEQYF. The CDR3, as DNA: TGTGCCAGCAGCGTAGGGGTATATGGGGATGCGCAGGGGTACGAGCAGTACTTC.

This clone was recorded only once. CDR3 protein: CASSVEPDTQYF. The CDR3 bases are TGTGCCAGCAGCGTAGAGCCAGATACGCAGTATTTT. J is TRBJ2-3 and V is TRBV9; D is ambiguous. CDR1 is SGDLS, CDR2 YYNGEE, per germline. This CDR3 spans 12 amino acids. Trimming left V 0 bases short and J 4 bases short, with 3 bases between.

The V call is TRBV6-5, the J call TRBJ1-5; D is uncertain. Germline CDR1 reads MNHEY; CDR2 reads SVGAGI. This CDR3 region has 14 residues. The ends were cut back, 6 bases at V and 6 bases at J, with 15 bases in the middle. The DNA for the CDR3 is TGTGCCAGCAGGACGGTAGGTGGGAGTCAGCCCCAGCATTTT. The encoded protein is CASRTVGGSQPQHF.

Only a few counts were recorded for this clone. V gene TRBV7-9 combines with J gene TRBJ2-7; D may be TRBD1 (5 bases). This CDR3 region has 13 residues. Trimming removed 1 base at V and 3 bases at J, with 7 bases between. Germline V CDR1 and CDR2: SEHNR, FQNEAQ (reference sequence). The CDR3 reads CASSLVQDYEQYF. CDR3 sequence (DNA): TGTGCCAGCAGCTTAGTACAGGACTACGAGCAGTACTTC. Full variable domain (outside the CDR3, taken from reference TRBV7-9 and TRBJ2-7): DTGVSQNPRHKITKRGQNVTFRCDPISEHNRLYWYRQTLGQGPEFLTYFQNEAQLEKSRLLSDRFSAERPKGSFSTLEIQRTEQGDSAMYLCASSLVQDYEQYFGPGTRLTVT.

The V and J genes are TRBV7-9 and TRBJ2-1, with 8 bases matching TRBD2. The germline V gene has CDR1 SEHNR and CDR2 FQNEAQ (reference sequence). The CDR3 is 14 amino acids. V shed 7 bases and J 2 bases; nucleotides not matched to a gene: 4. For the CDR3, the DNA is TGTGCCAGCACCGAAGCGGGAGCCTACAATGAGCAGTTCTTC. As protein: CASTEAGAYNEQFF. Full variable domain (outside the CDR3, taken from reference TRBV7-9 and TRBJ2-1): DTGVSQNPRHKITKRGQNVTFRCDPISEHNRLYWYRQTLGQGPEFLTYFQNEAQLEKSRLLSDRFSAERPKGSFSTLEIQRTEQGDSAMYLCASTEAGAYNEQFFGPGTRLTVL.

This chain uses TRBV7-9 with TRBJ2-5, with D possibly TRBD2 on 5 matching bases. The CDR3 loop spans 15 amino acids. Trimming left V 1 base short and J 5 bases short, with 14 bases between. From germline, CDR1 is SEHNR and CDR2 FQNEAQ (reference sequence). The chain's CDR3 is CASSLDTSTGETQYF. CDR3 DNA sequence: TGTGCCAGCAGCTTAGACACCTCAACGGGGGAGACCCAGTACTTC.

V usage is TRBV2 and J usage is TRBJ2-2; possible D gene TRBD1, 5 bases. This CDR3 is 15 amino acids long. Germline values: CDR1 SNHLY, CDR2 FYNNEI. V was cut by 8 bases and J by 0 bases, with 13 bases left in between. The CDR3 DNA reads TGTGCCAGCGGGCGACAGCTCTCGAACACCGGGGAGCTGTTTTTT. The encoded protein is CASGRQLSNTGELFF.

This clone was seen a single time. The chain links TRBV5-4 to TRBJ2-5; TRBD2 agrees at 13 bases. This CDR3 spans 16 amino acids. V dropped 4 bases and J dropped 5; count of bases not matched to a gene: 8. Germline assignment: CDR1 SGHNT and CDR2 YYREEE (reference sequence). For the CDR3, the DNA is TGTGCCAGCAGCCGCGGACTAGCGGGAGTTGAGGAGACCCAGTACTTC. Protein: CASSRGLAGVEETQYF.

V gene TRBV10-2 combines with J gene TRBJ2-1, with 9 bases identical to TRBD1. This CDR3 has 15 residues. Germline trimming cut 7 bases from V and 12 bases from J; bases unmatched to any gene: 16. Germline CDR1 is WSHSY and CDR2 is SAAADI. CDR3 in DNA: TGCGCCAGCAATTCGGGACAGGGAATTGTCGTAGGGCAGTTCTTC. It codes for CASNSGQGIVVGQFF.

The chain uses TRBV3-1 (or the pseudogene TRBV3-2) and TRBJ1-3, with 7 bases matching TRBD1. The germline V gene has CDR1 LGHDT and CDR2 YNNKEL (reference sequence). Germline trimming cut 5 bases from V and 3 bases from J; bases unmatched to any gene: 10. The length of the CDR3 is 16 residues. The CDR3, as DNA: TGTGCCAGCAGCTGGTACCGGGACAGCAATGGAAACACCATATATTTT. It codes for CASSWYRDSNGNTIYF.

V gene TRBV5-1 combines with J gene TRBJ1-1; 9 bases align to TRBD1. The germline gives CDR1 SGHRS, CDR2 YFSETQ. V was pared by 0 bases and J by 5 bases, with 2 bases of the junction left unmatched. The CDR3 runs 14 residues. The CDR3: CASSLVGQGTEAFF. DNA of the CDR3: TGCGCCAGCAGCTTGGTCGGACAGGGGACTGAAGCTTTCTTT.

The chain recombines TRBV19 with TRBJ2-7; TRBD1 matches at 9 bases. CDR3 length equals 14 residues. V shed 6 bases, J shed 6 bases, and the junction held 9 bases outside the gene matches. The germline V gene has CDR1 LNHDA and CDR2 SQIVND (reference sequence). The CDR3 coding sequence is TGTGCCAGTAGCCCCGGGGACAGGGTAGCCGAGCAGTACTTC. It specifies CASSPGDRVAEQYF.

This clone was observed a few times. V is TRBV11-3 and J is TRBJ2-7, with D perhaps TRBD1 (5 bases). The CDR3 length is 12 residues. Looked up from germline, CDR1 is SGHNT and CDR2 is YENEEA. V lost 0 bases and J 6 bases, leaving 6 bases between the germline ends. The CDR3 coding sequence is TGTGCCAGCAGCTTAGAAGGGGCCGAGCAGTACTTC. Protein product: CASSLEGAEQYF.